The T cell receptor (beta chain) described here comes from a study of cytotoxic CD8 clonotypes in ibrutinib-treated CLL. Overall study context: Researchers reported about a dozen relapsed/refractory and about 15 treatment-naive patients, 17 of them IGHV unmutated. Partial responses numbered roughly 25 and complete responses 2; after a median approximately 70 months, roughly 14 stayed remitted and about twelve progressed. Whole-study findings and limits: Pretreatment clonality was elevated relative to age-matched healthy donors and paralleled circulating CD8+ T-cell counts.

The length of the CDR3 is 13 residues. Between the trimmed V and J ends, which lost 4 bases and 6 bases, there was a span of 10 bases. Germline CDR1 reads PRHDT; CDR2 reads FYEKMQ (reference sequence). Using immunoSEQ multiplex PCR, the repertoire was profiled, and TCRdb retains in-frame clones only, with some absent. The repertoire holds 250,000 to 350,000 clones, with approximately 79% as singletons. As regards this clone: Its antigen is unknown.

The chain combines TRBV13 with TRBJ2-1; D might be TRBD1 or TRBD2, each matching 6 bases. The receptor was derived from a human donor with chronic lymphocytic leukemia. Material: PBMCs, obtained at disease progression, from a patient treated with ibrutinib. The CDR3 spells CASSWGAPNEQFF. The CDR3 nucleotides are TGTGCCAGCAGCTGGGGGGCGCCCAATGAGCAGTTCTTC.